One sample yielded the 10 T cell receptor beta chains listed below, sequenced in a study of cytomegalovirus exposure and HLA in healthy donors (dated by TCRdb to 2017 to 2019). The method behind the library was the immunoSEQ multiplex PCR assay. The multiplex PCR relied on a mix of 60 forward primers for TCR Vbeta segments and 13 reverse primers for TCR Jbeta segments. TCRdb took over this immuneACCESS table, retaining in-frame rearrangements with V and J assigned. Such tables are incomplete; in checked studies, under half of the missing clones stem from an unresolved V gene, and the remainder is unexplained. Here the sample has over 150,000 clones; 80% occur a single time. The top ten clonotypes cover 10% to 15% of the sample. The specimen was PBMCs. Every receptor here comes from a man aged 30 to 39 in good health and CMV-seropositive.

The chain has TRBV4-2 and TRBJ2-1; D is possibly TRBD2 (6 bases). Germline-derived CDR1 and CDR2 are LGHNA and YNFKEQ. The CDR3 is 15 residues long. Between the trimmed V and J ends, which lost 4 bases and 1 base, there was a span of 11 bases. CDR3 sequence reads: CASSLNRGSYNEQFF. For the CDR3, the DNA is TGTGCCAGCAGCCTAAATCGGGGGTCCTACAATGAGCAGTTCTTC.

The genes are TRBV6-1 and TRBJ2-5; the match to TRBD2 covers 10 bases. Germline V gene lookup returns CDR1 MNHNS and CDR2 SASEGT. This CDR3 comprises 13 residues. After removal of 8 bases from V and 5 bases from J, the junction contained 5 bases not matched to a gene. This CDR3 reads CASDLAGEETQYF. CDR3 bases: TGTGCCAGCGACCTAGCGGGAGAGGAGACCCAGTACTTC.

CDR3 in amino acids: CASSPEGGQFYSGNTIYF. CDR3 in DNA: TGTGCCAGCAGCCCCGAGGGGGGACAGTTTTACTCTGGAAACACCATATATTTT. The rearrangement links TRBV11-2 to TRBJ1-3; 7 positions match TRBD1. V dropped 5 bases and J dropped 0; count of bases not matched to a gene: 13. The CDR3 spans 18 residues. Germline CDR1 is SGHAT and CDR2 is FQNNGV.

This clone has more than one count but fewer than ten. The chain employs TRBV2 and TRBJ2-2, with TRBD1 identical over 9 bases. V gave up 4 bases and J gave up 1 base; unmatched junction bases: 1. Germline lookup yields CDR1 SNHLY and CDR2 FYNNEI. The CDR3 has 15 residues. The CDR3 sequence: CASSGDRVNTGELFF. CDR3 in DNA: TGTGCCAGCAGTGGGGACAGGGTGAACACCGGGGAGCTGTTTTTT.

The chain recombines TRBV5-1 with TRBJ2-3; weak D call: TRBD1 (6 bases). V was cut by 0 bases and J by 6 bases, with 14 bases left in between. The CDR3 totals 15 residues. CDR1 and CDR2 from the germline V gene are SGHRS and YFSETQ. CDR3 bases: TGCGCCAGCAGCTTGGAGGGTCAGGGGATGGATACGCAGTATTTT. Translation: CASSLEGQGMDTQYF.

The chain is built from TRBV21-1 and TRBJ2-1; TRBD1, the table's D call, lacks a check against the DNA. TRBV21-1 is termed a pseudogene. This CDR3 has 18 residues. This chain's CDR3 is CASSDGGGGGEDSNEQFF. For the CDR3, the DNA is TGTGCCAGCAGCGATGGGGGTGGAGGGGGCGAGGATAGCAATGAGCAGTTCTTC.

V usage is TRBV5-1 and J usage is TRBJ2-7, with a tentative D call TRBD1 (5 bases). The V end lost 5 bases, the J end lost 0 bases, and 9 bases lay between the germline ends. The V gene's germline CDR1 is SGHRS and CDR2 YFSETQ. The CDR3 consists of 13 residues. For the CDR3, the DNA is TGCGCCAGCAGTGACAGATCCTCCTACGAGCAGTACTTC. Encoded protein: CASSDRSSYEQYF.

The chain is built from TRBV19 and TRBJ2-3; 14 nucleotides align to TRBD2. The V gene's germline CDR1 is LNHDA and CDR2 SQIVND (reference sequence). CDR3 length equals 18 residues. V shed 5 bases, J shed 3 bases, and the junction held 10 bases outside the gene matches. The CDR3 DNA sequence: TGTGCCAGTAGTGGACCGGGACTAGCGGGAGAAGAGACAGATACGCAGTATTTT. Translation gives CASSGPGLAGEETDTQYF.

This chain connects TRBV19 to TRBJ2-1; a weak D match, TRBD2 (5 bases). The CDR3 runs to 16 residues. Deletions cut 7 bases from V and 0 bases from J, with 16 bases between. Germline CDR1 LNHDA, CDR2 SQIVND (reference sequence). For the CDR3, the DNA is TGTGCCAGTAAGGGCTGGACGGGAAGCTCCTACAATGAGCAGTTCTTC. Encoded protein: CASKGWTGSSYNEQFF.

In this sample, this clone turned up a few times. The chain carries TRBV25-1 and TRBJ2-7; tentatively, D is TRBD2 (6 bases). Germline loops: CDR1 MGHDK, CDR2 SYGVNS. Trimming left V 2 bases short and J 2 bases short, with 16 bases between. The CDR3 totals 16 residues. The CDR3 DNA sequence: TGTGCCAGCAGTGAAGAGGCGGGGAGGTTACCCTACGAGCAGTACTTC. Translated: CASSEEAGRLPYEQYF.